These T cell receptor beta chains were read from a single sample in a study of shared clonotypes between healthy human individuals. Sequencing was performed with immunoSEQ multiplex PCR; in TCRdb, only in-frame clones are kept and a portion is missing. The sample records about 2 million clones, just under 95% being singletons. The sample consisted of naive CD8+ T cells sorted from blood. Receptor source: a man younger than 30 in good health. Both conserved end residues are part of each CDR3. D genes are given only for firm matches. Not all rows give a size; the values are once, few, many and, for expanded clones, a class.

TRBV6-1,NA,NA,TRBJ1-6,CASSELRGGGNSPLHF,TGTGCCAGCAGTGAATTAAGGGGCGGCGGTAATTCACCCCTCCACTTT
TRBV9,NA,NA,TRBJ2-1,CASSPFSENNEQFF,TGTGCCAGCAGCCCTTTCTCGGAAAACAATGAGCAGTTCTTC
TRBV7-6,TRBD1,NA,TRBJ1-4,CASSSTITTGAIREKLFF,TGTGCCAGCAGCTCCACCATAACTACAGGGGCGATAAGGGAAAAACTGTTTTTT
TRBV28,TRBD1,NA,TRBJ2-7,CASSLGQVPYEQYF,TGTGCCAGCAGTTTAGGACAGGTACCCTACGAGCAGTACTTC
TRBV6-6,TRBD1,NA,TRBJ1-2,CASTSGQGNGYTF,TGTGCCAGCACCTCGGGACAGGGGAATGGCTACACCTTC
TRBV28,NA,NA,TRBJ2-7,CASTWDHEQYF,TGTGCCAGCACATGGGACCACGAGCAGTACTTC
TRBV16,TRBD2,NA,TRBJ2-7,CASSLAGVSDEQYF,TGTGCCAGCAGCCTAGCGGGCGTCTCCGACGAGCAGTACTTC
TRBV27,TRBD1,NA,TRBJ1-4,CASSSTGVTGTNEKLFF,TGTGCCAGCAGTTCGACAGGGGTGACAGGAACTAATGAAAAACTGTTTTTT
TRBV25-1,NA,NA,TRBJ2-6,CASGMLHSGANVLTF,TGTGCCAGTGGTATGTTGCACTCTGGGGCCAACGTCCTGACTTTC
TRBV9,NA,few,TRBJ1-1,CASSVGGYTEAFF,TGTGCCAGCAGCGTCGGGGGTTACACTGAAGCTTTCTTT
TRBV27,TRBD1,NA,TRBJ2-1,CASSLRTGAHNEQFF,TGTGCCAGCAGTTTGAGGACAGGGGCACACAATGAGCAGTTCTTC
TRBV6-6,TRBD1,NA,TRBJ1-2,CASSLQGVDGYTF,TGTGCCAGCAGCCTACAGGGGGTCGATGGCTACACCTTC
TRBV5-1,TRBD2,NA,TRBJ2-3,CASSLLAEEGTDTQYF,TGCGCCAGCAGCTTACTAGCGGAGGAGGGCACAGATACGCAGTATTTT
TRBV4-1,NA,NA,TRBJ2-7,CASSQGPPYEQYF,TGCGCCAGCAGCCAGGGCCCCCCCTACGAGCAGTACTTC
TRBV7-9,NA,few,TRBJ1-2,CASSFGTADREGYTF,TGTGCCAGCAGCTTCGGGACGGCTGACAGAGAAGGCTACACCTTC
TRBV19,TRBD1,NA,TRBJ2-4,CASTTDREGKNIQYF,TGTGCCAGTACCACGGACAGGGAAGGCAAAAACATTCAGTACTTC
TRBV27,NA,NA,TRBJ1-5,CASSWAGAGDQPQHF,TGTGCCAGCAGTTGGGCGGGGGCAGGGGATCAGCCCCAGCATTTT
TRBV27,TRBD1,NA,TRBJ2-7,CASSPRDSSYEQYF,TGTGCCAGCAGTCCTCGGGACAGCTCCTACGAGCAGTACTTC
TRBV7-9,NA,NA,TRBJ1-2,CASSLVAPGPAVYTF,TGTGCCAGCAGCTTAGTCGCCCCCGGGCCGGCTGTGTACACCTTC
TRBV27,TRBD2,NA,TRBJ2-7,CASSMAGGSYEQYF,TGTGCCAGCAGTATGGCGGGGGGCTCCTACGAGCAGTACTTC
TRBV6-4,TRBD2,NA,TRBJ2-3,CASKTDSPGLATDTQYF,TGTGCCAGCAAAACCGACTCACCGGGACTAGCCACGGATACGCAGTATTTT
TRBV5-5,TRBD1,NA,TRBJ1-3,CASSLATGTVENTIYF,TGTGCCAGCAGCCTGGCTACGGGGACAGTCGAAAACACCATATATTTT
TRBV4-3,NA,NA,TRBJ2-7,CASSQEEGAEGYEQYF,TGCGCCAGCAGCCAAGAAGAAGGGGCAGAGGGTTACGAGCAGTACTTC
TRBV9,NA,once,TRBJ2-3,CASSVAVGGGGTDTQYF,TGTGCCAGCAGCGTAGCGGTGGGTGGTGGAGGCACAGATACGCAGTATTTT
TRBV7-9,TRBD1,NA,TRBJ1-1,CASSLPPGQSNTEAFF,TGTGCCAGCAGCTTACCTCCGGGACAGAGCAACACTGAAGCTTTCTTT
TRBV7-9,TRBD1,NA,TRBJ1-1,CASRPAGGMEAFF,TGTGCCAGCAGGCCTGCAGGGGGTATGGAAGCTTTCTTT
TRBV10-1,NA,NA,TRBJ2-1,CASSESGGSGTEQFF,TGCGCCAGCAGTGAGTCCGGGGGTAGCGGCACTGAGCAGTTCTTC
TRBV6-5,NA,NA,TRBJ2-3,CASSYSPTDTQYF,TGTGCCAGCAGTTACTCTCCGACAGATACGCAGTATTTT
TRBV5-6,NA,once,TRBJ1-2,CASTPTGDYGYTF,TGTGCCAGCACCCCGACAGGCGACTATGGCTACACCTTC
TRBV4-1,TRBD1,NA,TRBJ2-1,CASSQDGTGDNEQFF,TGCGCCAGCAGCCAAGACGGGACAGGTGATAATGAGCAGTTCTTC
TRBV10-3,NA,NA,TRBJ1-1,CAISDPPGQNTEAFF,TGTGCCATCAGTGACCCACCGGGACAAAACACTGAAGCTTTCTTT
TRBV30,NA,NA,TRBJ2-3,CAWKPRGATDTQYF,TGTGCCTGGAAGCCTCGGGGGGCCACAGATACGCAGTATTTT
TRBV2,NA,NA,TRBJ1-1,CASQGPMNTEAFF,TGTGCCAGCCAGGGGCCGATGAACACTGAAGCTTTCTTT
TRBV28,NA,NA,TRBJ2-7,CASSLYTGHEQYF,TGTGCCAGCAGTTTGTATACAGGCCACGAGCAGTACTTC
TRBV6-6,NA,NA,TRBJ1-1,CASSYRGYAFF,TGTGCCAGCAGCTATCGGGGGTATGCTTTCTTT
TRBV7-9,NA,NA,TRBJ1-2,CASSEARGFGYTF,TGTGCCAGCAGCGAAGCCAGGGGTTTTGGCTACACCTTC
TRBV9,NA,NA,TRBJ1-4,CASSVTWGHNEKLFF,TGTGCCAGCAGCGTAACGTGGGGCCATAATGAAAAACTGTTTTTT
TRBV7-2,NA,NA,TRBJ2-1,CASSLAGSNEQFF,TGTGCCAGCAGCTTAGCTGGTAGCAACGAGCAGTTCTTC
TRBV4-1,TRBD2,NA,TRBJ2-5,CASSQDRIAGEETQYF,TGCGCCAGCAGCCAAGATAGGATAGCGGGAGAAGAGACCCAGTACTTC
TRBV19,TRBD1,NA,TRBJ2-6,CASSIEDRARGANVLTF,TGTGCCAGTAGTATAGAGGACAGGGCACGGGGGGCCAACGTCCTGACTTTC
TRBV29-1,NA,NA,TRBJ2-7,CSVEKSSSYEQYF,TGCAGCGTTGAGAAAAGTTCGTCCTACGAGCAGTACTTC
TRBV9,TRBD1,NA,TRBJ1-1,CASSPTGGQGAFF,TGTGCCAGCAGCCCTACTGGGGGACAGGGTGCTTTCTTT
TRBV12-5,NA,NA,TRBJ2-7,CASGLPGAAAYEQYF,TGTGCTAGTGGTTTGCCGGGGGCTGCGGCCTACGAGCAGTACTTC
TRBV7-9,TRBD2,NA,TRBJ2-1,CASSPRLAEVEGHNEQFF,TGTGCCAGCAGCCCTAGACTAGCGGAGGTGGAAGGGCACAATGAGCAGTTCTTC
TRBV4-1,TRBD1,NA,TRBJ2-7,CASSQYPGTGAYEQYF,TGCGCCAGCAGCCAATATCCCGGGACAGGGGCGTACGAGCAGTACTTC
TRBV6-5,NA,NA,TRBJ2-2,CASSGDAGELFF,TGTGCCAGCAGTGGGGACGCCGGGGAGCTGTTTTTT
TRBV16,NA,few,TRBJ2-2,CASSQGNTGELFF,TGTGCCAGCAGCCAAGGTAACACCGGGGAGCTGTTTTTT
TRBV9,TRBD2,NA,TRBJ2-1,CASSVRPSGVNNEQFF,TGTGCCAGCAGCGTTAGGCCTAGCGGGGTGAACAATGAGCAGTTCTTC
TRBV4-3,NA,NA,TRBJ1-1,CASSPRHNTEAFF,TGCGCCAGCAGCCCCCGACACAACACTGAAGCTTTCTTT
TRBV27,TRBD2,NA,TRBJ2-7,CASSLEAGGHREQYF,TGTGCCAGCAGTTTAGAAGCGGGAGGACACCGCGAGCAGTACTTC
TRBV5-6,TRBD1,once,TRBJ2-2,CASSSTGTGSRDTGELFF,TGTGCCAGCAGCTCTACCGGGACAGGATCGAGGGACACCGGGGAGCTGTTTTTT